This T cell receptor (beta chain) was identified during a study of T cells in localized non-small cell lung cancer. Data came from immunoSEQ multiplex PCR; TCRdb stores just in-frame clones and leaves some out. Here the sample spans tens of thousands of clones, around nine tenths being singletons. Study-wide points: There was higher T cell clonality in uninvolved adjacent lung than in tumor, and it was highest there. Increased T cell density in blood showed an association with longer overall survival. Within adjacent lung there appeared a median around 60 of the top 100 tumor clones.

Comment on this clone: What it binds is unknown.

Germline CDR1 reads SQVTM; CDR2 reads ANQGSEA. CDR3 length: 13 amino acids. Trimming cost V 4 bases and J 0 bases, with 7 bases left between them. Specimen: peripheral blood, collected before any cancer treatment. This sequence originates from a woman aged 35-70 years with stage I lung adenocarcinoma. The chain combines TRBV29-1 with TRBJ1-3; unclear D gene. The CDR3 here is CSVVTHSGNTIYF. The CDR3 bases are TGCAGCGTTGTCACCCACTCTGGAAACACCATATATTTT. Combining the CDR3 with reference TRBV29-1 and TRBJ1-3 gives the whole variable domain SAVISQKPSRDICQRGTSLTIQCQVDSQVTMMFWYRQQPGQSLTLIATANQGSEATYESGFVIDKFPISRPNLTFSTLTVSNMSPEDSSIYLCSVVTHSGNTIYFGEGSWLTVV.